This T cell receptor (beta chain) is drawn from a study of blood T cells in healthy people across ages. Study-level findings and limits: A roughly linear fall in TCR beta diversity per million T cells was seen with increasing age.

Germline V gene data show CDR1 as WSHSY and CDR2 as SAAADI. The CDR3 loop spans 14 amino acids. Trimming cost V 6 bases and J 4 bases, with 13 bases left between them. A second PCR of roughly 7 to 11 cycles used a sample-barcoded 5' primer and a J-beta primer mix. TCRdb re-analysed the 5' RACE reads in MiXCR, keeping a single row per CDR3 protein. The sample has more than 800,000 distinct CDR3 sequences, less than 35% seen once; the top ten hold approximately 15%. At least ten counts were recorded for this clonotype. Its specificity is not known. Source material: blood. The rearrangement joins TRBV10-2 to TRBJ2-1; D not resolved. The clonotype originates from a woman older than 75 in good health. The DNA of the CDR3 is TGCGCCAGCAGGCCCACAACAGAATACAATGAGCAGTTCTTC. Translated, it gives CASRPTTEYNEQFF.